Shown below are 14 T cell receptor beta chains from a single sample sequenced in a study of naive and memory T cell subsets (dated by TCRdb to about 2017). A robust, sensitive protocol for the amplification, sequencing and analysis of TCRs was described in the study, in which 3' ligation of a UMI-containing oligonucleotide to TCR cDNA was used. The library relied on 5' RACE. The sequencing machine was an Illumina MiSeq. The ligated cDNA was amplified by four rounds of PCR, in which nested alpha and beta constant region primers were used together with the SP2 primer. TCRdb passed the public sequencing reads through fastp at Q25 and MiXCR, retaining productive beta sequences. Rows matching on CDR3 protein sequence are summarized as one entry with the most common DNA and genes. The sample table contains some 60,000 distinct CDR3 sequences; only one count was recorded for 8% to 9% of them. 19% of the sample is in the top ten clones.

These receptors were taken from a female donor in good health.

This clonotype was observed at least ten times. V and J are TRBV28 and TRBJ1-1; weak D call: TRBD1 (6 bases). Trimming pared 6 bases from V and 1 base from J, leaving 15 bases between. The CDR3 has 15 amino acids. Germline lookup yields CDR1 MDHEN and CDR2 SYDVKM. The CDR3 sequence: CASRPPGTRNTEAFF. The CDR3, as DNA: TGTGCCAGCAGGCCACCGGGGACAAGGAACACTGAAGCTTTCTTT.

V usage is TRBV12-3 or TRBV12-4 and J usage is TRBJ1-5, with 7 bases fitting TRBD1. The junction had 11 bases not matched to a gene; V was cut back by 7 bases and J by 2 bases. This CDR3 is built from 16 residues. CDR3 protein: CASTKGGGVGNQPQHF. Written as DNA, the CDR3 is TGTGCCAGCACTAAGGGAGGGGGCGTCGGCAATCAGCCCCAGCATTTT.

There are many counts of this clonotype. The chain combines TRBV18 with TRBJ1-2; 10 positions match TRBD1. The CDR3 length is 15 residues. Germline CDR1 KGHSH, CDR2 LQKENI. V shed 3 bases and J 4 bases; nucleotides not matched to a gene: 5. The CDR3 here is CASSPRDRGSYGYTF. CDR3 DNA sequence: TGTGCCAGCTCACCCCGGGACAGGGGAAGCTATGGCTACACCTTC.

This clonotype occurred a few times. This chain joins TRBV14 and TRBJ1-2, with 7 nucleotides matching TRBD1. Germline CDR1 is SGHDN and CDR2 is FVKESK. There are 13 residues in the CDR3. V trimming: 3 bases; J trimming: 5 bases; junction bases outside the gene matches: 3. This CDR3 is CASSQTGIYGYTF. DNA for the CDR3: TGTGCCAGCAGCCAGACAGGGATTTATGGCTACACCTTC. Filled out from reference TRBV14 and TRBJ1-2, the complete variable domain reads EAGVTQFPSHSVIEKGQTVTLRCDPISGHDNLYWYRRVMGKEIKFLLHFVKESKQDESGMPNNRFLAERTGGTYSTLKVQPAELEDSGVYFCASSQTGIYGYTFGSGTRLTVV.

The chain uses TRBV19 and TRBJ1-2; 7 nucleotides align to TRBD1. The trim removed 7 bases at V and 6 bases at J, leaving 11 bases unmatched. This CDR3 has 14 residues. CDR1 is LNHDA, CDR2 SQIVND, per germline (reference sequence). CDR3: CASTWQGGSDGYTF. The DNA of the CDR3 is TGTGCCAGTACCTGGCAGGGGGGTTCGGATGGCTACACCTTC.

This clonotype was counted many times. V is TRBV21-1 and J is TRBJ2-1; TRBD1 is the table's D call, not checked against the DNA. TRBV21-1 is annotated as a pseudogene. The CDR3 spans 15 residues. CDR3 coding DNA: TGTGCCAGCATCCCGGAAGGGCTGGGTTGGAATGAGCAGTTCTTC. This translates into CASIPEGLGWNEQFF.

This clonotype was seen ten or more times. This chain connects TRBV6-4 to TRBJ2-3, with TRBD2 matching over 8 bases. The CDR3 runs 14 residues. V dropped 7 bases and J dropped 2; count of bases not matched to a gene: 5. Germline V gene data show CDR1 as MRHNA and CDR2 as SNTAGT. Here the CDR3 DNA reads TGTGCCAGCAAACGTAGCGGGGACACAGATACGCAGTATTTT. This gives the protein CASKRSGDTDTQYF.

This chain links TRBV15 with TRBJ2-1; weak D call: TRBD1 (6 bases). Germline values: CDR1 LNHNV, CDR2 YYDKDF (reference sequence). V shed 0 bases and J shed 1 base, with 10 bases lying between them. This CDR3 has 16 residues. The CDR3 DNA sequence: TGTGCCACCAGCAGAGATAGGGGGTGGTCCTACAATGAGCAGTTCTTC. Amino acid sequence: CATSRDRGWSYNEQFF. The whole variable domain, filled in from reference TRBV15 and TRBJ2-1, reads DAMVIQNPRYQVTQFGKPVTLSCSQTLNHNVMYWYQQKSSQAPKLLFHYYDKDFNNEADTPDNFQSRRPNTSFCFLDIRSPGLGDTAMYLCATSRDRGWSYNEQFFGPGTRLTVL.

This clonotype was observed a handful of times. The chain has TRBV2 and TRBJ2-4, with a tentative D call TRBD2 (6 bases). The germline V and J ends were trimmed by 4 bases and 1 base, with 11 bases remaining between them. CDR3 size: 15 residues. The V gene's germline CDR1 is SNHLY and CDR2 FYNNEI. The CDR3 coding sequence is TGTGCCAGCAGTGTTGCGGGAAAGGCCAAAAACATTCAGTACTTC. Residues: CASSVAGKAKNIQYF.

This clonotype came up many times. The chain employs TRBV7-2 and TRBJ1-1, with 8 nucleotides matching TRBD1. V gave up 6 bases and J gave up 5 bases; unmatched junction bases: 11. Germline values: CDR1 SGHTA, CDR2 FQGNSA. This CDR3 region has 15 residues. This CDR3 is CASRLQQGDWTEAFF. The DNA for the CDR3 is TGTGCCAGCAGATTACAACAGGGGGACTGGACTGAAGCTTTCTTT.

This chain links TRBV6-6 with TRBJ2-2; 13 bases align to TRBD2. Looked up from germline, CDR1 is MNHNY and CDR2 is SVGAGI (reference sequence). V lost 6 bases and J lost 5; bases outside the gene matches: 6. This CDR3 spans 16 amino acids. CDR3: CASRPGLAGRTGELFF. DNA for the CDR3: TGTGCCAGCAGGCCGGGACTAGCGGGACGGACCGGGGAGCTGTTTTTT.

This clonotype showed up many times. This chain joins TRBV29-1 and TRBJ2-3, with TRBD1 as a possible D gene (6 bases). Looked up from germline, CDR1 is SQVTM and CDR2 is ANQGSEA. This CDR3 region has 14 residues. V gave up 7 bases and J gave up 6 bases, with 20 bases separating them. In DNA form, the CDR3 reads TGCAGCGCCGCCCGAGGGGGTCACGTGGATACGCAGTATTTT. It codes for CSAARGGHVDTQYF.

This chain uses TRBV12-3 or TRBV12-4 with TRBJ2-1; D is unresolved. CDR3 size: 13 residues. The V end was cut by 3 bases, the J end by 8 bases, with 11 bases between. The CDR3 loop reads CASSFHGQDEQFF. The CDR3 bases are TGTGCCAGCAGTTTCCATGGGCAAGATGAGCAGTTCTTC.

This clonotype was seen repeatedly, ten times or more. CDR3 DNA: TGCAGTGCCCGTAGGGGAGTAGCGGGGGTCCAAGAGACCCAGTACTTC. Its translation: CSARRGVAGVQETQYF. The V and J genes are TRBV20-1 and TRBJ2-5; 9 nucleotides match TRBD2. V shed 6 bases and J 1 base; nucleotides not matched to a gene: 12. Germline V gives CDR1 DFQATT, CDR2 SNEGSKA (reference sequence). The CDR3 consists of 16 residues.